This is a list of T cell receptor beta chains from one sample in a study of T cells in narcolepsy. Clones were sequenced by immunoSEQ multiplex PCR, and TCRdb holds only the in-frame ones, with some missing. The sample records 25,000 to 35,000 clones, 70% to 80% being singletons. The sample consisted of CD45RA- memory CD4+ T cells from PBMCs. These receptor sequences come from a human donor with narcolepsy. CDR3s leave out the opening cysteine and the closing phenylalanine or tryptophan.

V gene | CDR3 length | CDR3 protein
TRBV4-2 | 13 | ASSQAVNSNQPQH
TRBV5-1 | 13 | ASSPGTGVGNTIY
TRBV28 | 13 | ASSKGGGSYNEQF
TRBV5-1 | 12 | ASNRDRATGELF
TRBV2 | 8 | ASSEEHQF
TRBV6-5 | 10 | AVGTGGTEAF
TRBV29-1 | 13 | SVRIMTASSYEQY
TRBV4-3 | 13 | ASSQAAQGDYGYT
TRBV6-5 | 10 | ASSYATGGYT
TRBV4-1 | 13 | ASRKGLDHSYEQY
TRBV23-1 | 13 | ASSRNETVSNEQY
TRBV4-3 | 13 | ASSQEAGVNYGYT
TRBV2 | 12 | ASILGPSYHEQY
TRBV11-3 | 11 | ASSLNRVNEQF
TRBV5-1 | 13 | ASSFRNPLDTEAF
TRBV6-6 | 11 | ASSPSVNYGYT
TRBV18 | 13 | ASSPGQGGADTQY
TRBV7-8 | 18 | ASSFSVAGSGVAGGGEQY
TRBV29-1 | 13 | SVVVPGHKNTEAF
TRBV6-4 | 17 | ASSDLGTSGAGEKETQY